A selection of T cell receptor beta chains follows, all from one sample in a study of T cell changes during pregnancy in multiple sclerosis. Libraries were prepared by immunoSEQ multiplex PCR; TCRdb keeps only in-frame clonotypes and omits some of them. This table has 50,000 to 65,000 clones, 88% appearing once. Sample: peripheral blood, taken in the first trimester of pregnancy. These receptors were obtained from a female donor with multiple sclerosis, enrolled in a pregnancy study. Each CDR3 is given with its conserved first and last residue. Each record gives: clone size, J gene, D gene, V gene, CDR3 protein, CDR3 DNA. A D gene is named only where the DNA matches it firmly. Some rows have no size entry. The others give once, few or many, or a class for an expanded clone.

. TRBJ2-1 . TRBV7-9 CASSPTSGEQFF TGTGCCAGCAGCCCAACGTCGGGGGAGCAGTTCTTC
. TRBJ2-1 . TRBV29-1 CSVGRPSRAGEPYNEQFF TGCAGCGTTGGGCGCCCTTCGCGGGCGGGCGAGCCCTACAATGAGCAGTTCTTC
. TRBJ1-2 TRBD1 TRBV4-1 CASSHPTGDGYTF TGCGCCAGCAGCCACCCGACAGGGGATGGCTACACCTTC
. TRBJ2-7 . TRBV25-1 CASSESRGEQYF TGTGCCAGCAGTGAATCCCGGGGCGAGCAGTACTTC
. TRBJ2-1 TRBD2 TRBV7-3 CASSRAGNEQFF TGTGCCAGCAGCCGAGCGGGGAATGAGCAGTTCTTC
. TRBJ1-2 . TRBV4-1 CASSQGSRDRGYTF TGCGCCAGCAGCCAAGGGTCCAGGGATCGTGGCTACACCTTC
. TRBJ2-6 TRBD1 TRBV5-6 CASSLRTGTNVLTF TGTGCCAGCAGCTTGAGGACAGGGACCAACGTCCTGACTTTC
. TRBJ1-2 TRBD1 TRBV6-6 CASSYPQGAYGYTF TGTGCCAGCAGTTATCCACAGGGGGCCTATGGCTACACCTTC
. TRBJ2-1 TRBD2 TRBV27 CASSRAGVGNEQFF TGTGCCAGCAGTAGAGCGGGAGTGGGCAATGAGCAGTTCTTC
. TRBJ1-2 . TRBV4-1 CASSQEQGSITF TGCGCCAGCAGCCAGGAACAGGGTTCTATCACCTTC
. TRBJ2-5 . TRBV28 CASTYSQETQYF TGTGCCAGCACCTACTCACAAGAGACCCAGTACTTC
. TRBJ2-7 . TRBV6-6 CASSYSSGSYEQYF TGTGCCAGCAGTTACTCTAGCGGCTCCTACGAGCAGTACTTC
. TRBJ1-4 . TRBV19 CASSKSALSEKLFF TGTGCCAGTAGTAAGAGTGCTTTGAGTGAAAAACTGTTTTTT
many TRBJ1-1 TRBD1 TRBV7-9 CASSKGQMNTEAFF TGTGCCAGCAGCAAGGGACAGATGAACACTGAAGCTTTCTTT
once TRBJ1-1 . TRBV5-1 CASSLGGGKNTEAFF TGCGCCAGCAGCTTGGGGGGGGGCAAGAACACTGAAGCTTTCTTT
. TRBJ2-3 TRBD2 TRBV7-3 CASSSGLAGSTDTQYF TGTGCCAGCAGCTCCGGACTAGCGGGCTCTACAGATACGCAGTATTTT
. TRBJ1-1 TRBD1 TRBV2 CASSAETGFSTEAFF TGTGCCAGCAGTGCGGAGACAGGGTTCAGCACTGAAGCTTTCTTT
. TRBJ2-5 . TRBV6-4 CASSDSSLSETQYF TGTGCCAGCAGTGACTCGAGTCTAAGTGAGACCCAGTACTTC
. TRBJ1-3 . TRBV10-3 CAITASTHPGNTIYF TGTGCCATCACGGCGTCGACACATCCCGGAAACACCATATATTTT
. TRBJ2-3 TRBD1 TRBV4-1 CASSQDWGQVQYF TGCGCCAGCAGCCAAGATTGGGGACAGGTACAGTATTTT
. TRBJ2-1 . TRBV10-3 CATRPSSPSYNEQFF TGTGCCACCCGACCCTCTAGTCCCTCCTACAATGAGCAGTTCTTC
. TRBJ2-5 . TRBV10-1 CASSQDTSQETQYF TGCGCCAGCAGTCAAGACACTTCCCAAGAGACCCAGTACTTC
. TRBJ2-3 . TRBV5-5 CASSSGLLPNTDTQYF TGTGCCAGCAGCAGCGGACTCCTTCCAAACACAGATACGCAGTATTTT
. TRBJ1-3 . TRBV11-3 CASSFNSGNTIYF TGTGCCAGCAGCTTCAACTCTGGAAACACCATATATTTT
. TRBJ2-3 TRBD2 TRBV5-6 CASSRTSGSPDTQYF TGTGCCAGCAGCCGGACTAGCGGGAGCCCAGATACGCAGTATTTT
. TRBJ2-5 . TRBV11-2 CASSLAGVADGQYF TGTGCCAGCAGCTTAGCGGGGGTAGCGGATGGCCAGTACTTC
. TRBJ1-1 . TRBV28 CASTTLRLEAFF TGTGCCAGCACCACCCTCCGGCTAGAGGCTTTCTTT
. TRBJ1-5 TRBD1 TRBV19 CASSPRRDRVAYQPQHF TGTGCCAGTAGTCCGAGACGGGACAGGGTGGCGTATCAGCCCCAGCATTTT
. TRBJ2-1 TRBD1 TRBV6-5 CASTNRGYNEQFF TGTGCCAGCACCAACAGGGGCTACAATGAGCAGTTCTTC
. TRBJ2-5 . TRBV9 CASSVSGKETQYF TGTGCCAGCAGCGTATCAGGGAAAGAGACCCAGTACTTC
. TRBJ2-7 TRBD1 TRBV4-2 CASSQEGGTGFFYEQYF TGTGCCAGCAGCCAAGAAGGCGGGACAGGGTTTTTTTACGAGCAGTACTTC
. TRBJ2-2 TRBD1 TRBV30 CAWTSGTGDTGELFF TGTGCCTGGACTTCCGGGACAGGGGACACCGGGGAGCTGTTTTTT
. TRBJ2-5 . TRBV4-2 CASSLLSWRQETQYF TGTGCCAGCAGCCTCCTTTCCTGGCGGCAAGAGACCCAGTACTTC
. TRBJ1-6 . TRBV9 CASSVVPESPNSPLHF TGTGCCAGCAGCGTAGTCCCCGAGTCTCCTAATTCACCCCTCCACTTT
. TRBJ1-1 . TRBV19 CASSRGLRLTFF TGTGCCAGTAGTAGGGGGCTTCGGTTAACTTTCTTT
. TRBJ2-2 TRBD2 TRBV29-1 CSALAGGNTGELFF TGCAGCGCACTAGCGGGAGGGAACACCGGGGAGCTGTTTTTT
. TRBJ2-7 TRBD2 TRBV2 CASSVVSGRNYEQYF TGTGCCAGCAGTGTGGTTAGCGGGAGGAACTACGAGCAGTACTTC
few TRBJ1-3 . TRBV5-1 CASSLISGLSGNTIYF TGCGCCAGCAGCTTGATCTCCGGACTCTCTGGAAACACCATATATTTT
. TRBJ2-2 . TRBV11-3 CASSLGGGPNTGELFF TGTGCCAGCAGCTTAGGAGGAGGGCCGAACACCGGGGAGCTGTTTTTT
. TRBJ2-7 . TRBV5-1 CASSQSGYAYEQYF TGCGCCAGCAGCCAAAGCGGGTACGCCTACGAGCAGTACTTC
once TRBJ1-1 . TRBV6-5 CASSYDRRGWPEAFF TGTGCCAGCAGTTACGACCGAAGGGGCTGGCCTGAAGCTTTCTTT
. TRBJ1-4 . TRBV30 CAWSPGRGEKLFF TGTGCCTGGAGTCCAGGGCGGGGGGAAAAACTGTTTTTT
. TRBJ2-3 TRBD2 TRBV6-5 CASSYVAGGMDTQYF TGTGCCAGCAGTTACGTAGCGGGAGGGATGGATACGCAGTATTTT
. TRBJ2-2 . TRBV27 CASSLYGGTGELFF TGTGCCAGCAGTTTATATGGAGGAACCGGGGAGCTGTTTTTT
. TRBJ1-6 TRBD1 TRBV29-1 CSVGQVFYNSPLHF TGCAGCGTAGGACAGGTCTTTTATAATTCACCCCTCCACTTT
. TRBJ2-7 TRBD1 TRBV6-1 CASRAVTGPNEQYF TGTGCCAGCAGAGCCGTGACAGGGCCCAACGAGCAGTACTTC
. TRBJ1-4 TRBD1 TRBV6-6 CATRTGGGEKLFF TGTGCCACAAGAACAGGGGGCGGCGAAAAACTGTTTTTT
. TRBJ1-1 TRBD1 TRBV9 CASSTGQGGDTEAFF TGTGCCAGCAGCACCGGACAGGGTGGTGACACTGAAGCTTTCTTT
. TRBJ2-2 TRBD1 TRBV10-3 CAISVKDRGNTGELFF TGTGCCATCAGTGTTAAGGACAGGGGTAACACCGGGGAGCTGTTTTTT
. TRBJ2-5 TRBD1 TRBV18 CASSRSGGETQYF TGTGCCAGCTCAAGGTCAGGGGGCGAGACCCAGTACTTC
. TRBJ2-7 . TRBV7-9 CASSLSWTAYEQYF TGTGCCAGCAGTCTCAGTTGGACAGCATACGAGCAGTACTTC
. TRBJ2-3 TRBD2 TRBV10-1 CATGTSGRVTDTQYF TGCGCCACTGGGACTAGCGGGAGGGTCACAGATACGCAGTATTTT
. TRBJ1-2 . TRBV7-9 CASSLHGRDYGYTF TGTGCCAGCAGCTTGCACGGCCGGGACTATGGCTACACCTTC
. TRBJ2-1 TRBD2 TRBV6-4 CASSVGLAENNEQFF TGTGCCAGCAGTGTGGGACTAGCGGAAAACAATGAGCAGTTCTTC
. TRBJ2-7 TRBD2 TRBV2 CASILERGATYEQYF TGTGCCAGCATCCTAGAGCGGGGGGCCACCTACGAGCAGTACTTC
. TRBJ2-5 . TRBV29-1 CSVAPRLQETQYF TGCAGCGTTGCCCCTAGGCTCCAAGAGACCCAGTACTTC
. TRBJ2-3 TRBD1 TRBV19 CASSIRAGGRNTQYF TGTGCCAGTAGTATTCGGGCAGGGGGCCGAAATACGCAGTATTTT
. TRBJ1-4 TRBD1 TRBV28 CASSNRGLNEKLFF TGTGCCAGCAGTAACAGGGGATTAAATGAAAAACTGTTTTTT
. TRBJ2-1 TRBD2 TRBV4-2 CASSQVGGSDEQFF TGTGCCAGCAGCCAGGTGGGGGGGTCCGATGAGCAGTTCTTC